A selection of T cell receptor beta chains follows, all from one sample in a study of blood T cell repertoires in COVID-19. This table comes from immunoSEQ multiplex PCR, and its TCRdb copy is limited to in-frame clones, with some not included. The sample has some 200,000 clones; 60% to 85% are singletons. Sequencing was carried out using peripheral blood. These receptors all come from a woman in her forties or fifties with active or convalescent COVID-19. CDR3s include the opening cysteine and the closing phenylalanine or tryptophan. A D gene is named only where the DNA matches it firmly. Part of the rows lack a size; the others show once, few, many or a class for expanded clones.

J	V	D	size	DNA	CDR3
TRBJ1-3	TRBV3-1/TRBV3-2	.	.	TGTGCCAGCAGCCAAGGGAGCTCTGGAAACACCATATATTTT	CASSQGSSGNTIYF
TRBJ1-1	TRBV3-1/TRBV3-2	TRBD1	.	TGTGCCAGCAGCCTTCCACAGGGGGCTGGCACTGAAGCTTTCTTT	CASSLPQGAGTEAFF
TRBJ2-7	TRBV2	.	.	TGTGCCACCAGACCGGAGACCTACGAGCAGTACTTC	CATRPETYEQYF
TRBJ1-1	TRBV7-2	.	.	TGTGCCAGCAGCTCCGACAGTATGAACACTGAAGCTTTCTTT	CASSSDSMNTEAFF
TRBJ2-7	TRBV28	TRBD1	.	TGTGCCAGCAGGACTGGGGGGACAGGGGGTTCCTACGAGCAGTACTTC	CASRTGGTGGSYEQYF
TRBJ1-6	TRBV19	TRBD1	.	TGTGCCAGTAGGAGACAGGGGAGTGATAATTCACCCCTCCACTTT	CASRRQGSDNSPLHF
TRBJ2-1	TRBV5-1	.	.	TGCGCCAGCAGCTTAATAGGGGGATCCTACAATGAGCAGTTCTTC	CASSLIGGSYNEQFF
TRBJ2-5	TRBV30	.	many	TGTGCCTGGAGTCAGACTGCGAAGCGGACCCAGTACTTC	CAWSQTAKRTQYF
TRBJ2-7	TRBV19	.	.	TGTGCCAGTAGCCACGGGGGAGCGGGTACCTACGAGCAGTACTTC	CASSHGGAGTYEQYF
TRBJ2-1	TRBV6-2/TRBV6-3	TRBD2	.	TGTGCCAGCAGCCCAGGGACTAGCGGGAGGACGGGGGAGCAGTTCTTC	CASSPGTSGRTGEQFF
TRBJ2-1	TRBV5-4	TRBD2	.	TGTGCCAGCAGCTGGCCCGGGACTAGCGGGTACAATGAGCAGTTCTTC	CASSWPGTSGYNEQFF
TRBJ2-7	TRBV2	TRBD1	.	TGTGCCAGCAGTCATGGACAGGGCTCTTCCTACGAGCAGTACTTC	CASSHGQGSSYEQYF
TRBJ1-1	TRBV6-2/TRBV6-3	TRBD1	.	TGTGCCAGCAGTTACACAACAGGGGCGGAAGCTTTCTTT	CASSYTTGAEAFF
TRBJ2-2	TRBV3-1/TRBV3-2	.	.	TGTGCCAGCAGCCTCAGGGGAACCGGGGAGCTGTTTTTT	CASSLRGTGELFF
TRBJ2-3	TRBV19	TRBD1	.	TGTGCCAGTAGTCGACAGGGGATTTTGTCAGATACGCAGTATTTT	CASSRQGILSDTQYF
TRBJ2-5	TRBV19	.	.	TGTGCCAGTAGTATTTCTACGGGTCCTCTGTTCGGAGAGACCCAGTACTTC	CASSISTGPLFGETQYF
TRBJ2-7	TRBV18	TRBD2	.	TGTGCCAGCTCACCGGGCCAGCGGGGTGCCCCCTACGAGCAGTACTTC	CASSPGQRGAPYEQYF
TRBJ1-2	TRBV28	.	.	TGTGCCAGCAGTTCGTCACCACTTAACTATGGCTACACCTTC	CASSSSPLNYGYTF
TRBJ2-2	TRBV3-1/TRBV3-2	.	.	TGTGCCAGCAGCCAAGTCACAGAAAACACCGGGGAGCTGTTTTTT	CASSQVTENTGELFF
TRBJ1-4	TRBV7-9	.	.	TGTGCCAGCAGCCTGGAGCCCGATGAAAAACTGTTTTTT	CASSLEPDEKLFF
TRBJ2-3	TRBV29-1	TRBD2	.	TGCAGCGTCGATCCTAGCGGGGTTGAGGATACGCAGTATTTT	CSVDPSGVEDTQYF
TRBJ1-1	TRBV6-2/TRBV6-3	TRBD1	.	TGTGCCAGCAGTTACAGGACAGGGGCCCTGAACACTGAAGCTTTCTTT	CASSYRTGALNTEAFF
TRBJ2-5	TRBV2	.	.	TGTGCCAGCAGTGATGGGGCTACACAAGAGACCCAGTACTTC	CASSDGATQETQYF
TRBJ1-4	TRBV5-1	TRBD1	.	TGCGCCAGCAGCCAGCTACAGGGGGCAACTAATGAAAAACTGTTTTTT	CASSQLQGATNEKLFF
TRBJ2-5	TRBV6-2/TRBV6-3	TRBD2	.	TGTGCCAGCAGTTACGCAGCGGGAGGGCCTCAGAGAGAGACCCAGTACTTC	CASSYAAGGPQRETQYF
TRBJ2-5	TRBV20-1	.	.	TGCAGTGCTAGTGAGAGAGGGGGACAAGAGACCCAGTACTTC	CSASERGGQETQYF
TRBJ1-6	TRBV2	TRBD1	few	TGTGCCAGCAGAGCCGAGGGGGCTCGGTCACCCCTCCACTTT	CASRAEGARSPLHF
TRBJ2-2	TRBV19	TRBD1	.	TGTGCCAGTAGTCTCGGTGGATTCGGACAGGGGTCCGGGGAGCTGTTTTTT	CASSLGGFGQGSGELFF
TRBJ2-3	TRBV4-2	TRBD2	once	TGTGCCAGCAGCCAAGATACTAGCGGAGCTAGCACAGATACGCAGTATTTT	CASSQDTSGASTDTQYF
TRBJ1-2	TRBV15	.	.	TGTGCCACCAGCAGAGGGAGGGACGGAAAGGACTATGGCTACACCTTC	CATSRGRDGKDYGYTF
TRBJ2-1	TRBV7-2	TRBD2	.	TGTGCCAGCAGCACACAAGCGGGAGGGCCCCCCTACAATGAGCAGTTCTTC	CASSTQAGGPPYNEQFF
TRBJ2-3	TRBV9	TRBD1	.	TGTGCCAGCAGCATTGGACAGGGACGCACAGATACGCAGTATTTT	CASSIGQGRTDTQYF
TRBJ1-6	TRBV6-5	.	few	TGTGCCAGCAGTTACAGAGGAGGCTCACCCCTCCACTTT	CASSYRGGSPLHF
TRBJ1-1	TRBV5-1	.	.	TGCGCCAGCAGCTTGGTGACATCGAACACTGAAGCTTTCTTT	CASSLVTSNTEAFF
TRBJ1-3	TRBV7-8	.	.	TGTGCCAGCAGCTACGACAGGTCCTCTGGAAACACCATATATTTT	CASSYDRSSGNTIYF
TRBJ2-2	TRBV11-2	TRBD1	.	TGTGCCAGCAGCCCCGACAGGGTACCCACCGGGGAGCTGTTTTTT	CASSPDRVPTGELFF
TRBJ2-7	TRBV11-3	.	.	TGTGCCAGCAGCTTAGAGGGGAGCGAGCAGTACTTC	CASSLEGSEQYF
TRBJ1-2	TRBV18	.	.	TGTGCCAGCTCACCATCGGGACACAGTACGATGGGCTACACCTTC	CASSPSGHSTMGYTF
TRBJ2-3	TRBV5-8	TRBD2	.	TGTGCCAGCAGCTCCCCCGTTTCGGTTGAGGCTAGCGGGAGTACAGATACGCAGTATTTT	CASSSPVSVEASGSTDTQYF
TRBJ2-2	TRBV29-1	TRBD1	.	TGCAGCAGCACCTTGACAGGGGGCACCGGGGAGCTGTTTTTT	CSSTLTGGTGELFF
TRBJ1-3	TRBV7-2	.	.	TGTGCCAGCAGCCCCACGACAGTACTATACTCTGGAAACACCATATATTTT	CASSPTTVLYSGNTIYF